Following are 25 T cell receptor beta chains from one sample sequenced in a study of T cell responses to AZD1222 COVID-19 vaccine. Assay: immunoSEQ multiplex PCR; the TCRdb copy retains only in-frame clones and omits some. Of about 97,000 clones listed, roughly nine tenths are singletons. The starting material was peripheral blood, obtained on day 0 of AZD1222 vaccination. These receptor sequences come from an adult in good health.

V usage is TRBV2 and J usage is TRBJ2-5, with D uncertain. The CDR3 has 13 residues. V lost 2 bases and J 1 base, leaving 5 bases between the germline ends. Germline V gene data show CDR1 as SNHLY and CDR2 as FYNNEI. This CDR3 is CASSETSQETQYF. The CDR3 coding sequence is TGTGCCAGCAGTGAAACGTCCCAAGAGACCCAGTACTTC.

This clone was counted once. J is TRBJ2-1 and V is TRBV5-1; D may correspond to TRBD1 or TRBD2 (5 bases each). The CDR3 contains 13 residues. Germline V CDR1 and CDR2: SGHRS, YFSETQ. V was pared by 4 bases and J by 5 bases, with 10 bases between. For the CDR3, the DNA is TGCGCCAGCAGCGGGGACCTCGACAATGAGCAGTTCTTC. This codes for CASSGDLDNEQFF.

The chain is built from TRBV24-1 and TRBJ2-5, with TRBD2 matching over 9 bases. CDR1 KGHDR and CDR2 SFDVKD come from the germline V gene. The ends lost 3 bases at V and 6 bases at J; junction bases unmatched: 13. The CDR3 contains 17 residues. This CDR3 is CATSDTKGSGGSQTQYF. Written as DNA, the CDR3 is TGTGCCACCAGTGATACCAAGGGTAGCGGGGGAAGTCAGACCCAGTACTTC.

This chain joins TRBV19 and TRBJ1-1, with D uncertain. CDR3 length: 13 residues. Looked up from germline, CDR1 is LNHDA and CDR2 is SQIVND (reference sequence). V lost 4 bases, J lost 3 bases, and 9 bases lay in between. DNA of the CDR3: TGTGCCAGTAGTACCTCCAGAGACACTGAAGCTTTCTTT. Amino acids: CASSTSRDTEAFF.

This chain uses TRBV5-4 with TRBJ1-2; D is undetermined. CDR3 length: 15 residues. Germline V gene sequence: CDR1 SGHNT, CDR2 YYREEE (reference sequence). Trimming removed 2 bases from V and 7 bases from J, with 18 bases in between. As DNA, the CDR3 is TGTGCCAGCAGCTTCTTTCAGCTCGGGGAGAGTGGCTACACCTTC. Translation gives CASSFFQLGESGYTF.

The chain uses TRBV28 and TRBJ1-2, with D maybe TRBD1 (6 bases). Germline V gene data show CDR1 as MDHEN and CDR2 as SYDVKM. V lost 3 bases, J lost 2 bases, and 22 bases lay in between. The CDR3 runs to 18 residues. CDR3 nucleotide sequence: TGTGCCAGCAGTTTTGGGCCTCTCAGGACAGAGAAAAACTATGGCTACACCTTC. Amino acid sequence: CASSFGPLRTEKNYGYTF.

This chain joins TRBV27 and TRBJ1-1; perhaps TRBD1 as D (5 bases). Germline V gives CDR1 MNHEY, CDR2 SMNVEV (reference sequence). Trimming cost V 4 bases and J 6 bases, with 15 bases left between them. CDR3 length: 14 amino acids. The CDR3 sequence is CASSSPGLRAEAFF. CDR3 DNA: TGTGCCAGCAGTTCGCCGGGACTCAGGGCTGAAGCTTTCTTT.

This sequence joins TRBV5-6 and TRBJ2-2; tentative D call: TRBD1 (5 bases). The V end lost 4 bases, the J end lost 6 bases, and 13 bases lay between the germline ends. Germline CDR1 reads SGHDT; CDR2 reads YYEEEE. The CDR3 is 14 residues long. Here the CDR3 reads CASSKGRVPGELFF. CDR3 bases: TGTGCCAGCAGCAAGGGGCGAGTCCCCGGGGAGCTGTTTTTT.

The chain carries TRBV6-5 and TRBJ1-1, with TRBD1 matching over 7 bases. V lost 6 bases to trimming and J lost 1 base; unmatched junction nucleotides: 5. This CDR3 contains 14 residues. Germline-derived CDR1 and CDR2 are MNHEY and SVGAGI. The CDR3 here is CASSHGTENTEAFF. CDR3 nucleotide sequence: TGTGCCAGCAGCCACGGGACAGAGAACACTGAAGCTTTCTTT.

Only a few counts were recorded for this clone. CDR3 nucleotides: TGTGCCAGCGGGGAGGGGGCAGGGGGCTATGGCTACACCTTC. This codes for CASGEGAGGYGYTF. The V call is TRBV6-5, the J call TRBJ1-2; 7 positions match TRBD1. This CDR3 has 14 residues. Germline V gene data show CDR1 as MNHEY and CDR2 as SVGAGI. The ends lost 8 bases at V and 4 bases at J; junction bases unmatched: 10.

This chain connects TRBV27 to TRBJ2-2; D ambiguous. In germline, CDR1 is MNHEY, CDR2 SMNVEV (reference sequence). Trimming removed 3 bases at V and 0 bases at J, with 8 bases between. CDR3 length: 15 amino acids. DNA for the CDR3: TGTGCCAGCAGTTTTTGGCCCCCGAACACCGGGGAGCTGTTTTTT. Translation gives CASSFWPPNTGELFF.

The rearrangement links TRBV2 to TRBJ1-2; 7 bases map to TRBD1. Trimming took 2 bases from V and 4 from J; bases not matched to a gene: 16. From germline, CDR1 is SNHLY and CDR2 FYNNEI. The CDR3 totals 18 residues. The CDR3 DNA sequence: TGTGCCAGCAGTGAAAATCCCCGGGACAGAGTTATAACCTATGGCTACACCTTC. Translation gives CASSENPRDRVITYGYTF.

CDR3 region: CATSRDRAWDEKLFF. CDR3 DNA: TGTGCCACCAGCAGAGATCGGGCGTGGGATGAAAAACTGTTTTTT. J is TRBJ1-4 and V is TRBV15, with D unresolved. Trimming shortened V by 0 bases and J by 6 bases, and 11 bases separated the two germline ends. The CDR3 contains 15 residues. Germline V CDR1 and CDR2: LNHNV, YYDKDF (reference sequence).

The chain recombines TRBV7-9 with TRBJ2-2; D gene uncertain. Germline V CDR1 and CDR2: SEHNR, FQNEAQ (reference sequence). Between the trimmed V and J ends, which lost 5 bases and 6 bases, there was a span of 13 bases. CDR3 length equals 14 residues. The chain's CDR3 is CASSPVLSAGELFF. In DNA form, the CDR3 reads TGTGCCAGCAGCCCAGTCCTCTCGGCCGGGGAGCTGTTTTTT.

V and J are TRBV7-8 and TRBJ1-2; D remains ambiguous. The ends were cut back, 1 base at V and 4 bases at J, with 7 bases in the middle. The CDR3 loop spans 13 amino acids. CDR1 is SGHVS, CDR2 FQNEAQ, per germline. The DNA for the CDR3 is TGTGCCAGCAGCTTAGGAGGGATCTATGGCTACACCTTC. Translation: CASSLGGIYGYTF.

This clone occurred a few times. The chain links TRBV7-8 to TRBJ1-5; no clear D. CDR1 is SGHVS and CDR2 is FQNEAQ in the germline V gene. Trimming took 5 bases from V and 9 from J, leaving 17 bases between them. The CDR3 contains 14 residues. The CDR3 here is CASSRSALGLPQHF. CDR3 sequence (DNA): TGTGCCAGCAGCAGGAGCGCGCTCGGATTGCCCCAGCATTTT.

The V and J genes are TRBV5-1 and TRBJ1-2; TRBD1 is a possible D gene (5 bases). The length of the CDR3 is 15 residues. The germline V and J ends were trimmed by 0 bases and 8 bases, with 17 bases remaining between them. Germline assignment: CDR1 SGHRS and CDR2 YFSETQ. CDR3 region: CASSLDVRGRDGYTF. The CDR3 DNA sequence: TGCGCCAGCAGCTTGGATGTAAGGGGCAGAGACGGCTACACCTTC.

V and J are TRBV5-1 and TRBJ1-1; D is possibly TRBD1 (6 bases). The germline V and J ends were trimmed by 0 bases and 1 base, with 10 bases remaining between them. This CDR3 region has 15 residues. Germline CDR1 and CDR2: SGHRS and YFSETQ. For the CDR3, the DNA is TGCGCCAGCAGCTTGGCCACAGGGAGGAACACTGAAGCTTTCTTT. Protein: CASSLATGRNTEAFF.

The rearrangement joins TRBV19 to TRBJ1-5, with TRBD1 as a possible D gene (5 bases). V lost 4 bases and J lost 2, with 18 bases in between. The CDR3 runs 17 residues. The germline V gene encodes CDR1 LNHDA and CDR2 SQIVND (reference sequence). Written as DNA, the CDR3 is TGTGCCAGTAGTACGTTATTCCGGGACGGCGGCAATCAGCCCCAGCATTTT. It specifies CASSTLFRDGGNQPQHF.

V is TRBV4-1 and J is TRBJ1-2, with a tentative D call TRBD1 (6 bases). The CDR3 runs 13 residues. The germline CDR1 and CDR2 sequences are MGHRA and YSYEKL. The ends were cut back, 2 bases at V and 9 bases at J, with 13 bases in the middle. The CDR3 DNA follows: TGCGCCAGCAGCCAAACGTCGGGGGGCAGCTACACCTTC. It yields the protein CASSQTSGGSYTF.

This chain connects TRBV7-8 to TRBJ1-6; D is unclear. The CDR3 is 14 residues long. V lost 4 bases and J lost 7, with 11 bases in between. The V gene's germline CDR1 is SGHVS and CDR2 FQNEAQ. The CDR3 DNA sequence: TGTGCCAGCAGCTATGACACAAGGAATTCACCCCTCCACTTT. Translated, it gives CASSYDTRNSPLHF. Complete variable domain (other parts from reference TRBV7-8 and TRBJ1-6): GAGVSQSPRYKVAKRGQDVALRCDPISGHVSLFWYQQALGQGPEFLTYFQNEAQLDKSGLPSDRFFAERPEGSVSTLKIQRTQQEDSAVYLCASSYDTRNSPLHFGNGTRLTVT.

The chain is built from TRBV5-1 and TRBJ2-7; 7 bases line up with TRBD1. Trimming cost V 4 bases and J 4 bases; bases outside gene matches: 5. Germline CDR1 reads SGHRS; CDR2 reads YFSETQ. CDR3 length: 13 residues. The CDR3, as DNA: TGCGCCAGCAGCGCCCCGACAGGGTACGAGCAGTACTTC. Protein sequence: CASSAPTGYEQYF.

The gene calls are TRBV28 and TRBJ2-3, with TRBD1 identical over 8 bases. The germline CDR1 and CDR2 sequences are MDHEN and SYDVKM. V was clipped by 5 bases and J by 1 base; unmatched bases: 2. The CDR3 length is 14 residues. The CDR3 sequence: CASSEDRGTDTQYF. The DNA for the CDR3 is TGTGCCAGCAGTGAGGACAGGGGCACAGATACGCAGTATTTT.

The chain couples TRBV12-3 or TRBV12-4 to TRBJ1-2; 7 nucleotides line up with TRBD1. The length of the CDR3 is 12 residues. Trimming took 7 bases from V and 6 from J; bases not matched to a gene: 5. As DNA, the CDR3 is TGTGCCAGCATTACAGGGGCGGATGGCTACACCTTC. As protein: CASITGADGYTF.

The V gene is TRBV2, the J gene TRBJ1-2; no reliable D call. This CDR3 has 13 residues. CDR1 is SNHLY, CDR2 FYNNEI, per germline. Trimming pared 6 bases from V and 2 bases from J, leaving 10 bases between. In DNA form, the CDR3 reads TGTGCCAGCAGGGCGGGAGCAAACTATGGCTACACCTTC. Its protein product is CASRAGANYGYTF.